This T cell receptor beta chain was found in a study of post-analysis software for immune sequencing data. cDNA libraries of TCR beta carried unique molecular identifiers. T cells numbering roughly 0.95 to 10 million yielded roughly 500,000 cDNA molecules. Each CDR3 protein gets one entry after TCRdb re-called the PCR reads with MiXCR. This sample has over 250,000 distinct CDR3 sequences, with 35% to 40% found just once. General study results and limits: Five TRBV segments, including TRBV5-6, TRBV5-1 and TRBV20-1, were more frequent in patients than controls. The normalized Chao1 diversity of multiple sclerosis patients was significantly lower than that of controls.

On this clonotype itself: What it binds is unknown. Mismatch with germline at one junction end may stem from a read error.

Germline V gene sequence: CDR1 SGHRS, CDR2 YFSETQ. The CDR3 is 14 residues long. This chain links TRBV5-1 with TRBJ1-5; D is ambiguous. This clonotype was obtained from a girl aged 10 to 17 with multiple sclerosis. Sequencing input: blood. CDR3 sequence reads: CARSLAGGDQPQHF. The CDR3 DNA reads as TGCGCCCGCAGCTTGGCCGGTGGGGATCAGCCCCAGCATTTT.